This T cell receptor (beta chain) was sequenced for a study of T-cell memory formation after mild COVID-19. This clonotype appeared a few times. Germline values: CDR1 SQVTM, CDR2 ANQGSEA. The CDR3 is 12 residues long. V was pared by 0 bases and J by 8 bases, with 10 bases between. Amplification by 5'RACE using constant-segment primers produced TCR alpha and TCR beta cDNA libraries that carried sample barcodes and UMIs. TCRdb analysed the 5' RACE reads with MiXCR anew, one entry per CDR3 protein. The sample shows 250,000 to 350,000 distinct CDR3 sequences, around 15% of them seen only once. The sample was PBMCs or a T cell subset sorted from them (not recorded which). The chain combines TRBV29-1 with TRBJ1-2, with D uncertain. The source of this sequence is a man between 18 and 35 years old who had mild COVID-19 (a few samples of this study predate the infection). Cell type and time point are not known. This CDR3 is CSVEDRVLGYTF. CDR3 coding DNA: TGCAGCGTTGAAGATCGGGTGCTCGGCTACACCTTC.